This note documents a single T cell receptor (beta chain) sequence. Antigen: not known. With only one base between it and a far larger clone, this is likely a read error. In the source study's methods: Junction-only sequences without quality scores were provided by ImmunoSEQ, so filtering was different. Clones were read by immunoSEQ multiplex PCR, and TCRdb kept only the in-frame ones, dropping some. V and J calls and clone size come straight from that table; D and trimming were deduced from the DNA. The sample lists over 400,000 clones, approximately 84% occurring once. This entry is derived from a study of shared clonotypes between healthy human individuals. Study-wide results and limits: A limitation of the genetic and exposure-history diversity represented arose from few donors.

CDR1 LGHNA and CDR2 YSLEER come from the germline V gene. CDR3 length equals 14 residues. This receptor was obtained from a woman aged 35 to 49 in good health. Some clones in this sample may be carry-over from other donors' samples. This chain links TRBV4-3 with TRBJ2-4; tentatively, D is TRBD2 (5 bases). Sequencing was carried out using PBMCs. The CDR3 here is CASSQDTSRNIQCF. Here the CDR3 DNA reads TGCGCCAGCAGCCAAGATACTAGTAGAAACATTCAGTGCTTC.